There are many counts of the clone carrying this TCR beta chain. This sample was included in a study of T-cell reconstitution after alpha-beta-depleted transplantation in children. The TCRbeta library incorporated unique molecular identifiers. TCRdb independently ran MiXCR on the PCR reads; one entry per CDR3 protein. Among about 240,000 distinct CDR3 sequences listed, around 12% were seen once. This CDR3 spans 14 amino acids. Trimming removed 8 bases from V and 5 bases from J; junction bases left unmatched: 8. CDR1 and CDR2 from the germline V gene are MNHEY and SMNVEV (reference sequence). The specimen comprised PBMCs from the stem cell graft donor, sampled from the stem cell graft. This rearrangement joins TRBV27 to TRBJ2-5, with 10 bases identical to TRBD1. This TCR was recovered from a human donor who donated a stem cell graft to a child with acute lymphoblastic leukemia. The CDR3 coding sequence is TGTGCCAGCCGTGCGGGACAGGGGTGGGAGACCCAGTACTTC. This codes for CASRAGQGWETQYF.